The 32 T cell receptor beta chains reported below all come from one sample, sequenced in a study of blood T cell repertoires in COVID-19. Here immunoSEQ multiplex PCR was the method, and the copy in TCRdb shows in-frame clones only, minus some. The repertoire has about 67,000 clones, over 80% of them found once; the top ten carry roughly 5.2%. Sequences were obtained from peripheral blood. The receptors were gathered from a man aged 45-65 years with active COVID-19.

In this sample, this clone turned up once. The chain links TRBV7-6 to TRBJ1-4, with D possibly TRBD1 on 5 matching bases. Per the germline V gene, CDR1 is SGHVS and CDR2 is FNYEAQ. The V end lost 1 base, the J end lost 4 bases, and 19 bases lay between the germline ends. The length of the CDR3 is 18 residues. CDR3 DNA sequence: TGTGCCAGCAGCTTAGTGGGGCAGGGCCCTTTTCTTAATGAAAAACTGTTTTTT. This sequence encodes CASSLVGQGPFLNEKLFF.

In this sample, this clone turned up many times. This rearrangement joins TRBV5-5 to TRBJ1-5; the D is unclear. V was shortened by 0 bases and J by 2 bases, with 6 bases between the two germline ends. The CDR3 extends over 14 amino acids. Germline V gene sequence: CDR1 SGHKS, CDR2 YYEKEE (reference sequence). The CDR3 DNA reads TGTGCCAGCAGCTTGGCTGTCGGCAATCAGCCCCAGCATTTT. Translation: CASSLAVGNQPQHF.

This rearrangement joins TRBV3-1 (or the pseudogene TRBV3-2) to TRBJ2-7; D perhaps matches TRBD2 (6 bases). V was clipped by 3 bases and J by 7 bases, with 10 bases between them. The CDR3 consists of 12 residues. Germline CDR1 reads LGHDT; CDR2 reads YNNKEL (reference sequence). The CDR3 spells CASSHWGVEQYF. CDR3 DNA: TGTGCCAGCAGCCACTGGGGGGTAGAGCAGTACTTC.

The CDR3 spells CASSPSGGRARQPQHF. DNA for the CDR3: TGTGCCAGCAGTCCCTCGGGGGGAAGGGCACGTCAGCCCCAGCATTTT. The genes are TRBV6-2 or TRBV6-3 and TRBJ1-5; tentatively, D is TRBD1 (5 bases). Germline CDR1 MNHEY, CDR2 SVGEGT. This CDR3 comprises 16 residues. V was trimmed by 5 bases and J by 6 bases, leaving 20 bases between them.

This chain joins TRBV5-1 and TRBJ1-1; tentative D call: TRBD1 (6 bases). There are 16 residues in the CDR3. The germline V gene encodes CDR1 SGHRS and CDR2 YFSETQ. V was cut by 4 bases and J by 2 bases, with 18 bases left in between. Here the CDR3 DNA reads TGCGCCAGCAGCGAAAACAGGGTCTTTACTAACACTGAAGCTTTCTTT. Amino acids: CASSENRVFTNTEAFF.

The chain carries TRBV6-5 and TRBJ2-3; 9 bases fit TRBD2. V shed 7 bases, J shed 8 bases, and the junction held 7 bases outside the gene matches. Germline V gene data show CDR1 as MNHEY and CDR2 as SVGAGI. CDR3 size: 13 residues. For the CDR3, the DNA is TGTGCCAGCACCCCTAGCGGGATGGTTACGCAGTATTTT. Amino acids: CASTPSGMVTQYF.

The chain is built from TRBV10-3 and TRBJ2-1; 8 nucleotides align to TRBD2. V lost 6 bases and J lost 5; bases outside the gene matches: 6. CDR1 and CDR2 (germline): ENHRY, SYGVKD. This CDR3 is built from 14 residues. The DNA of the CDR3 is TGTGCCATCAGCCGTAGCGGGACCGACAATGAGCAGTTCTTC. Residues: CAISRSGTDNEQFF.

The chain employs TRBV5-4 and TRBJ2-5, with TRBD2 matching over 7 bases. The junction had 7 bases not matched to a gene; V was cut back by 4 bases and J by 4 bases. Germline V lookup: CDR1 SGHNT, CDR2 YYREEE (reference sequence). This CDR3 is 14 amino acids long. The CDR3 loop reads CASSPDPGGETQYF. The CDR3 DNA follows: TGTGCCAGCAGCCCGGATCCGGGGGGAGAGACCCAGTACTTC.

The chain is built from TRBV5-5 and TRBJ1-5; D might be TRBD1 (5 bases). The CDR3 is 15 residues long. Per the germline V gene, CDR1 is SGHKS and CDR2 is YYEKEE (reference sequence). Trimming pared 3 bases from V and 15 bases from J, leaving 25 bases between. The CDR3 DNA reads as TGTGCCAGCAGCTGGAAGGACAATGCCCCTAGGAGATGGCATTTT. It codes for CASSWKDNAPRRWHF.

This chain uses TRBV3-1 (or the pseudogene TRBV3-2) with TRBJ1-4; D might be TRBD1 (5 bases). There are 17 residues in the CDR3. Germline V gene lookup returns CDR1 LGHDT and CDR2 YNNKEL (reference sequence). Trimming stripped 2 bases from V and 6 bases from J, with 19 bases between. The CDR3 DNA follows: TGTGCCAGCAGCCAACAGATCCGCCTCGGGGGTCATGAAAAACTGTTTTTT. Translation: CASSQQIRLGGHEKLFF.

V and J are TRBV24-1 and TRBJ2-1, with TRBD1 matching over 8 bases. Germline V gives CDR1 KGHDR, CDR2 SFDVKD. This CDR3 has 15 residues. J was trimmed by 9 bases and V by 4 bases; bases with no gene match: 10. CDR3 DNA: TGTGCCACCAGTGACCAAAGGGACAGGAAGGGTGAGCAGTTCTTC. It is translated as CATSDQRDRKGEQFF.

The CDR3 coding sequence is TGTGCCAGCACCCCCGGGCCTCGAGGGGAGACCCAGTACTTC. The encoded protein is CASTPGPRGETQYF. V is TRBV5-8 and J is TRBJ2-5, with TRBD2 as a possible D gene (5 bases). CDR1 and CDR2 (germline): SGHTS, YDEGEE. V was trimmed by 6 bases and J by 5 bases, leaving 17 bases between them. This CDR3 comprises 14 residues.

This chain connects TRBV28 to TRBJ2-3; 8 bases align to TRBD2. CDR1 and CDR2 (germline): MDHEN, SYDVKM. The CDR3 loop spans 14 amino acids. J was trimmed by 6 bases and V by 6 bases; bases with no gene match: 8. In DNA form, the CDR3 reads TGTGCCAGCAGCCCCGCGGGGGGCGAGGATACGCAGTATTTT. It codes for CASSPAGGEDTQYF.

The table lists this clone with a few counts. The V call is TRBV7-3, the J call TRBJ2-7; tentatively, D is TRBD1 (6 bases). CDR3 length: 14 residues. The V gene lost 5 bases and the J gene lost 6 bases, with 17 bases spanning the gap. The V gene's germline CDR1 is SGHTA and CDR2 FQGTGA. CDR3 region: CASSPDSLRTEQYF. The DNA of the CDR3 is TGTGCCAGCAGCCCGGACAGCCTAAGGACCGAGCAGTACTTC.

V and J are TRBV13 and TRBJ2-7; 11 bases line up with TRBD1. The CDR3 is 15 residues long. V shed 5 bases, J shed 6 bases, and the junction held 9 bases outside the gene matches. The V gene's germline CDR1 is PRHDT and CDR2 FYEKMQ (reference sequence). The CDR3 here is CASSPWTGGAIEQYF. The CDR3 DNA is TGTGCCAGCAGCCCCTGGACAGGGGGCGCGATCGAGCAGTACTTC.

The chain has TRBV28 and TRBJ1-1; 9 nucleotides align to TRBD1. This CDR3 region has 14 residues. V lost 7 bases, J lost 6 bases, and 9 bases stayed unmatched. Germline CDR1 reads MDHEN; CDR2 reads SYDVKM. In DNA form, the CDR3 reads TGTGCCAGCACCGGGACAGGGAGCCGTCCTGAAGCTTTCTTT. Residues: CASTGTGSRPEAFF.

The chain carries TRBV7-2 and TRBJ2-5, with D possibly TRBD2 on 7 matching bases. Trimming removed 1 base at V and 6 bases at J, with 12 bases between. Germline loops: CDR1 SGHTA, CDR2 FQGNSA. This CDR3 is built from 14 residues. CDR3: CASSLGWGGQTQYF. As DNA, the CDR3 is TGTGCCAGCAGCTTAGGATGGGGGGGGCAGACCCAGTACTTC.

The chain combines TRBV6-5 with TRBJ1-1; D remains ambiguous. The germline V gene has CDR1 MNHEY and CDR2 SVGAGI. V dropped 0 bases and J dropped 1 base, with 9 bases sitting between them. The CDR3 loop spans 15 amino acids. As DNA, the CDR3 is TGTGCCAGCAGTTACTCGACGTCAGGGAACACTGAAGCTTTCTTT. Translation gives CASSYSTSGNTEAFF.

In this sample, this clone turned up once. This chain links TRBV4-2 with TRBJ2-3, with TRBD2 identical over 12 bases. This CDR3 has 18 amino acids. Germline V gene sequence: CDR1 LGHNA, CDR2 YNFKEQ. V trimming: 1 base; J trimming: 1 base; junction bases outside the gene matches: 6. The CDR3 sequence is CASSQGLAGAGGTDTQYF. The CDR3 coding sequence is TGTGCCAGCAGCCAAGGACTAGCGGGAGCAGGCGGCACAGATACGCAGTATTTT.

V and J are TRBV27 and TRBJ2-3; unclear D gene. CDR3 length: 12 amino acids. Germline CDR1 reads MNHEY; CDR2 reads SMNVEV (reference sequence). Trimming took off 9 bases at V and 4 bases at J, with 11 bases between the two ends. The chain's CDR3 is CARVLLADTQYF. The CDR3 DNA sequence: TGTGCCAGGGTTTTACTGGCAGATACGCAGTATTTT.

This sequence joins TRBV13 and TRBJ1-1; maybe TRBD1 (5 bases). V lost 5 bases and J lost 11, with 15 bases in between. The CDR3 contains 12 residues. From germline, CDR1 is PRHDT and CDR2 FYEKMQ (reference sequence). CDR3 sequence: CASSPRRGGAFF. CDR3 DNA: TGTGCCAGCAGCCCCCGACGGGGGGGGGCTTTCTTT.

This chain's CDR3 is CASSQTPTGAGGYEQYF. CDR3 nucleotide sequence: TGCGCCAGCAGCCAGACACCGACAGGCGCGGGAGGATACGAGCAGTACTTC. V usage is TRBV4-1 and J usage is TRBJ2-7; TRBD2 agrees at 8 bases. Germline trimming cut 3 bases from V and 4 bases from J; bases unmatched to any gene: 14. Looked up from germline, CDR1 is MGHRA and CDR2 is YSYEKL. The CDR3 contains 17 residues.

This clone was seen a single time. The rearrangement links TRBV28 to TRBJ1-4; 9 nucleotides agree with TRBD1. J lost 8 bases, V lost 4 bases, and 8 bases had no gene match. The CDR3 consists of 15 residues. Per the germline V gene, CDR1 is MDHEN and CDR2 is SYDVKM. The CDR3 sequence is CASSSSRDREEKLFF. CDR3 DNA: TGTGCCAGCAGTTCCTCCCGGGACAGGGAAGAAAAACTGTTTTTT.

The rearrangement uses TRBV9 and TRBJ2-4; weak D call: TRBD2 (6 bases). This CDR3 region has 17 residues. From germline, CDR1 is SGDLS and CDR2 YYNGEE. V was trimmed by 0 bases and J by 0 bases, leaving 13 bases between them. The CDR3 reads CASSVEEGREAKNIQYF. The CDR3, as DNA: TGTGCCAGCAGCGTAGAGGAGGGGCGGGAAGCCAAAAACATTCAGTACTTC.

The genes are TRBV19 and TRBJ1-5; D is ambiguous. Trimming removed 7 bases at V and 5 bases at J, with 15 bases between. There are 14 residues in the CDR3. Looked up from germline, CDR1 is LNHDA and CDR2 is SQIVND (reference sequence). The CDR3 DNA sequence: TGTGCCAGTACTACCTCTCGGAGGGATCAGCCCCAGCATTTT. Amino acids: CASTTSRRDQPQHF.

CDR3 in amino acids: CASSYSSTNEKLFF. In DNA, the CDR3 is TGTGCCAGCAGTTACAGCTCAACTAATGAAAAACTGTTTTTT. The chain carries TRBV6-5 and TRBJ1-4, with D unresolved. The CDR3 length is 14 residues. The V end was cut by 2 bases, the J end by 0 bases, with 4 bases between. Germline assignment: CDR1 MNHEY and CDR2 SVGAGI.

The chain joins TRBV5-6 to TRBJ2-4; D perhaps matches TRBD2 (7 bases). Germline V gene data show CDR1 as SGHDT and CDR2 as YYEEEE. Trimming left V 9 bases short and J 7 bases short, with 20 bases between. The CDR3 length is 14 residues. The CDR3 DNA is TGTGCCACCTCAGAAGGGGGGGTATGGAACATTCAGTACTTC. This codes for CATSEGGVWNIQYF.

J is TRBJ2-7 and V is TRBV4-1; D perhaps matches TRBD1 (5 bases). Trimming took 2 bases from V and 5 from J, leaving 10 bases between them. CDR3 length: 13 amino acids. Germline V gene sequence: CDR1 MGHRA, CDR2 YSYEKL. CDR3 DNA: TGCGCCAGCAGCCAATATCAACAGGACGAGCAGTACTTC. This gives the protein CASSQYQQDEQYF.

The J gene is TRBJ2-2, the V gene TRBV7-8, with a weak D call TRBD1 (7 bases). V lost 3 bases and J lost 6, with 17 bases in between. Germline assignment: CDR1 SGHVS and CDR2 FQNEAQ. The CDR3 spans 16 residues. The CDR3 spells CASSFLSGRGAGELFF. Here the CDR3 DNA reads TGTGCCAGCAGCTTTCTCTCGGGCAGGGGGGCCGGGGAGCTGTTTTTT.

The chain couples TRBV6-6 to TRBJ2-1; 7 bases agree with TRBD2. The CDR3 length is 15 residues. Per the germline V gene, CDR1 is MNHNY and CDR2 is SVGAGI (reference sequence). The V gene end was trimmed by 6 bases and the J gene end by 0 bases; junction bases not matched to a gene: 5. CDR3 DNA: TGTGCCAGCAGGGGGGAGGGCCGCTCCTACAATGAGCAGTTCTTC. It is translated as CASRGEGRSYNEQFF.

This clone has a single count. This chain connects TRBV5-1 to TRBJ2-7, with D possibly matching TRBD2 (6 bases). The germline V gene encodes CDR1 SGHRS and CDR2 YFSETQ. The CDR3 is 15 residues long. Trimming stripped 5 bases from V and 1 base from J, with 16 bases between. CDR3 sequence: CASSPGGTVSYEQYF. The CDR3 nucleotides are TGCGCCAGCAGTCCGGGCGGGACTGTTTCCTACGAGCAGTACTTC.

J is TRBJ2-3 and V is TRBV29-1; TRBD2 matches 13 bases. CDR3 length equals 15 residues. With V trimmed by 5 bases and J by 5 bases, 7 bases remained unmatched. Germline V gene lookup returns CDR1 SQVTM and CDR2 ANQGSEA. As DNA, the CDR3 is TGCAGCGTTACCCGGACTAGCGGGGGTCGAGATACGCAGTATTTT. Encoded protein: CSVTRTSGGRDTQYF.